This TCR beta chain was found in a study of Ad26.COV2.S vaccination and SARS-CoV-2 variants. The treatment was: some 20 received Ad26.COV2.S at low or high dose, single or two shots; a few received placebo; per-sample allocation not given. Samples were taken on day 63 after the first vaccine or placebo injection. Based in Boston, the donor was an adult of 18-55 years. Germline V gene lookup returns CDR1 MNHEY and CDR2 SMNVEV (reference sequence). V lost 6 bases, J lost 6 bases, and 9 bases lay in between. The CDR3 spans 12 residues. Sequencing used immunoSEQ multiplex PCR; TCRdb keeps in-frame clones, though not all of them. The repertoire includes 500,000 or so clones, around 88% of them detected once, and 13% sits in the top ten.

The chain joins TRBV27 to TRBJ1-5; tentatively, D is TRBD1 (5 bases). The sample here was peripheral blood, taken in a trial of Ad26.COV2.S vaccine versus placebo. The TCR comes from a person aged 18-60 years who received the Ad26.COV2.S COVID-19 vaccine or a placebo. CDR3 sequence (DNA): TGTGCCAGCAGCCAGGGCGGTCAGCCCCAGCATTTT. It yields the protein CASSQGGQPQHF.